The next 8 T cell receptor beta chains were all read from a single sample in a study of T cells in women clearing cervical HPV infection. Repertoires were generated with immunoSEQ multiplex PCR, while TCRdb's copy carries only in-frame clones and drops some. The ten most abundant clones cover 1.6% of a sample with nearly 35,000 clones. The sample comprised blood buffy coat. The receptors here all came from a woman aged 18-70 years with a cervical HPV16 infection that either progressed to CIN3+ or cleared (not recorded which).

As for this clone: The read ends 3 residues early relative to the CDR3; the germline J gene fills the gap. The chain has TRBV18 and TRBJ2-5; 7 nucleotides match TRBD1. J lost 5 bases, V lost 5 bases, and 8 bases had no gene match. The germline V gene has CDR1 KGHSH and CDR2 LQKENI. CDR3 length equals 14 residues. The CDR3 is CASSTTGSEETQYF. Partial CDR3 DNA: TGTGCCAGCTCAACGACAGGGTCCGAGGAGACC.

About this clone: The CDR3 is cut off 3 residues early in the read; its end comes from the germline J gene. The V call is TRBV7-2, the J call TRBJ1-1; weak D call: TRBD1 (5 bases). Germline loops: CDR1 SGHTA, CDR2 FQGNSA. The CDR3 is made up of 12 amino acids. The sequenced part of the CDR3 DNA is TGTGCCAGCAGCCACATCGGGGGGACA. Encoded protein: CASSHIGGT. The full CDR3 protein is CASSHIGGTAFF.

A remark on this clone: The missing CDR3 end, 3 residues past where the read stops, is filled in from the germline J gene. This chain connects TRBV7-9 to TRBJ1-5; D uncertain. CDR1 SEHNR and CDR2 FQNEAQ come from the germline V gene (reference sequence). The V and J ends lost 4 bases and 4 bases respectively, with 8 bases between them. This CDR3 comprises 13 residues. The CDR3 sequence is CASSYQENQPQHF. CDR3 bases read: TGTGCCAGCAGCTACCAGGAGAATCAGCCC.

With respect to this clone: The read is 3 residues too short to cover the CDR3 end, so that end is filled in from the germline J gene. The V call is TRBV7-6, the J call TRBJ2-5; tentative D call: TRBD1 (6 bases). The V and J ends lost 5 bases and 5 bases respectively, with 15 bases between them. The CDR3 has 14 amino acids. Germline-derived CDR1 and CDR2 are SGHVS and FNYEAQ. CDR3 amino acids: CASSVRGGLETQYF. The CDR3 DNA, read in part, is TGTGCCAGCAGCGTCAGGGGCGGGTTGGAGACC.

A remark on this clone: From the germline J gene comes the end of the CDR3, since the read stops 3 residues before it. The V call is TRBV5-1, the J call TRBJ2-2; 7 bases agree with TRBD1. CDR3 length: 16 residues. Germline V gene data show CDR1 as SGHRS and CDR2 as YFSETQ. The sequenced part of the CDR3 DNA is TGCGCCAGCAGCTTGGGGGTGGACAGGTCGGGCTCACCG. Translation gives CASSLGVDRSGSP. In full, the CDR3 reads CASSLGVDRSGSPLFF.

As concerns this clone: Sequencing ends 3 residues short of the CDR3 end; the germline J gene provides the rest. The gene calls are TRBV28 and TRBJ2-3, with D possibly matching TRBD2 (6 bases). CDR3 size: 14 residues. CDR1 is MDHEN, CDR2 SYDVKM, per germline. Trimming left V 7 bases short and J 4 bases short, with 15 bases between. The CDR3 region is CASTSGGLADTQYF. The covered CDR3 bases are TGTGCCAGCACTTCCGGGGGTCTCGCAGATACG.

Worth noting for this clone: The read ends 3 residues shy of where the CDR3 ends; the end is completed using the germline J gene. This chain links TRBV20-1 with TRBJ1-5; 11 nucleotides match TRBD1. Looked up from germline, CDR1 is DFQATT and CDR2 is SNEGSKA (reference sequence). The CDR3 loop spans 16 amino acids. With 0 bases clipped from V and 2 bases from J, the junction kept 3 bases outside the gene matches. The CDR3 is CSARDSGQGGNQPQHF. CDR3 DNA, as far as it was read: TGCAGTGCTAGAGATTCGGGACAGGGGGGCAATCAGCCC.

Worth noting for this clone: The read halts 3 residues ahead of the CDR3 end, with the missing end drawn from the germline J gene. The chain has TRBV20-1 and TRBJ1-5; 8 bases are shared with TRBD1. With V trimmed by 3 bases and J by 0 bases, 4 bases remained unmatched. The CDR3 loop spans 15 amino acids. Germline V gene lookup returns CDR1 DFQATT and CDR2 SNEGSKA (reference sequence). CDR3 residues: CSARGTGHSNQPQHF. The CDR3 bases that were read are TGCAGTGCTAGGGGGACAGGACATAGCAATCAGCCC.